This TCR beta chain was sequenced during a study of spatial heterogeneity in lung cancer. The overall study: The count of detected beta-chain sequences consistently exceeded that of alpha-chain sequences.

Study conclusions and caveats: Counts of expanded intratumoral alpha and beta TCRs tracked tumor mutation counts.

The germline V gene encodes CDR1 DFQATT and CDR2 SNEGSKA (reference sequence). The V and J ends lost 3 bases and 0 bases respectively, with 11 bases between them. The CDR3 length is 15 residues. TCR cDNA molecules each had a unique molecular identifier. Each CDR3 protein is one row after TCRdb ran MiXCR on the 5' RACE reads. The sample holds about 4,900 distinct CDR3 sequences, roughly 23% seen once. Time point indicated: sample taken at primary tumor resection. Around 68 TRACERx patients with early, untreated non-small cell lung cancer donated samples. Whole RNA was taken from tumor, nontumor lung or frozen PBMC; it was then sequenced unsorted. This clonotype was detected ten times or more. The antigen remains undetermined.

The sample here was lung tumor tissue, taken at surgery. This clonotype originated in a male donor with early-stage non-small cell lung cancer. V and J are TRBV20-1 and TRBJ1-4; TRBD1 is a possible D gene (6 bases). CDR3 coding DNA: TGCAGTGCTAGGGACAGCGACTCAACTAATGAAAAACTGTTTTTT. Encoded protein: CSARDSDSTNEKLFF.